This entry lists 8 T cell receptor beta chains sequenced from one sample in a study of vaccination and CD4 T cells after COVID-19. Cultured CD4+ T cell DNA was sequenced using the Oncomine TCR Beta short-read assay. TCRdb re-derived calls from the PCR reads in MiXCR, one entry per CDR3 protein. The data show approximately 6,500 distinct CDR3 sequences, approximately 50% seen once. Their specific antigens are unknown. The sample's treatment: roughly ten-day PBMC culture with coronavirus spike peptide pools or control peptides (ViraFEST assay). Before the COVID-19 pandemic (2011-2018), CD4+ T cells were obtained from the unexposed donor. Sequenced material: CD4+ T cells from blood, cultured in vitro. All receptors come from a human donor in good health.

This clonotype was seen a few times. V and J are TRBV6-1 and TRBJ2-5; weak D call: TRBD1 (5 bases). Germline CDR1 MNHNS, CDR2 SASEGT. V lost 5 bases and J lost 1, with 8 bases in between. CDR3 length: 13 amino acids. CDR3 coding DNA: TGTGCCAGCAGTAGACAGCTCCAAGAGACCCAGTACTTC. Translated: CASSRQLQETQYF.

CDR3 sequence reads: CASSVGQGWTEAFF. The CDR3 DNA reads as TGCGCCAGCAGCGTAGGACAGGGGTGGACTGAAGCTTTCTTT. The rearrangement joins TRBV5-1 to TRBJ1-1, with 9 bases fitting TRBD1. The length of the CDR3 is 14 residues. V shed 4 bases, J shed 5 bases, and the junction held 6 bases outside the gene matches. Per the germline V gene, CDR1 is SGHRS and CDR2 is YFSETQ.

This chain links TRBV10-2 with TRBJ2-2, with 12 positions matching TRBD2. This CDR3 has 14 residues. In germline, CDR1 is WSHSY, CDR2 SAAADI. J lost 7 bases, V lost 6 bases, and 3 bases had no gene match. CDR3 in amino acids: CASRLAGGGGELFF. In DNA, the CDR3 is TGCGCCAGCAGACTAGCGGGGGGAGGCGGGGAGCTGTTTTTT.

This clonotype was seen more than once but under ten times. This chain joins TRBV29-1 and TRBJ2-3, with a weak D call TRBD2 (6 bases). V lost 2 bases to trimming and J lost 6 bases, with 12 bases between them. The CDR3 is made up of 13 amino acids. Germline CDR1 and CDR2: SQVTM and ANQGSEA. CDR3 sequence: CSVERGLDDTQYF. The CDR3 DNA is TGCAGCGTTGAAAGGGGACTCGACGATACGCAGTATTTT.

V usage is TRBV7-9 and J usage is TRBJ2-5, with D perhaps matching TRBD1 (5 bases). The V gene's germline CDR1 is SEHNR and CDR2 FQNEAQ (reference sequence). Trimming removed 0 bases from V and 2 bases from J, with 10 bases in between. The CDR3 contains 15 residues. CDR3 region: CASSLAPPGQETQYF. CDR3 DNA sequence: TGTGCCAGCAGCTTAGCGCCCCCAGGGCAAGAGACCCAGTACTTC. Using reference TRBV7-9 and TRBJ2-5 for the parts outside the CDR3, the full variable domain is DTGVSQNPRHKITKRGQNVTFRCDPISEHNRLYWYRQTLGQGPEFLTYFQNEAQLEKSRLLSDRFSAERPKGSFSTLEIQRTEQGDSAMYLCASSLAPPGQETQYFGPGTRLLVL.

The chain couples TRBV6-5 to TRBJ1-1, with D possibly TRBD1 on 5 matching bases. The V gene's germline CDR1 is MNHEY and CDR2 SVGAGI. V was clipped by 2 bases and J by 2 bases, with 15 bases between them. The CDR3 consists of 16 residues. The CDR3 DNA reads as TGTGCCAGCAGTTACCGTCGTTTCGGGGGTAACACTGAAGCTTTCTTT. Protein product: CASSYRRFGGNTEAFF.

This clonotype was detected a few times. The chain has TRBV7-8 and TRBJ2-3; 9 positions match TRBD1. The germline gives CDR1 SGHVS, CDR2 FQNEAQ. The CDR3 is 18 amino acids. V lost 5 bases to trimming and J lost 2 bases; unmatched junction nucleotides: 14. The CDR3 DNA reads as TGTGCCAGCAGCATACCGGGACAGGGCGGAGGAGTCACAGATACGCAGTATTTT. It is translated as CASSIPGQGGGVTDTQYF.

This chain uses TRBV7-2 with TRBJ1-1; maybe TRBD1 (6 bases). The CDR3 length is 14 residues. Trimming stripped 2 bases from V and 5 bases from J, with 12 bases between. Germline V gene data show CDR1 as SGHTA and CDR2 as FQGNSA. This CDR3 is CASSLLQGSTEAFF. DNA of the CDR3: TGTGCCAGCAGCTTACTACAGGGCTCTACTGAAGCTTTCTTT.